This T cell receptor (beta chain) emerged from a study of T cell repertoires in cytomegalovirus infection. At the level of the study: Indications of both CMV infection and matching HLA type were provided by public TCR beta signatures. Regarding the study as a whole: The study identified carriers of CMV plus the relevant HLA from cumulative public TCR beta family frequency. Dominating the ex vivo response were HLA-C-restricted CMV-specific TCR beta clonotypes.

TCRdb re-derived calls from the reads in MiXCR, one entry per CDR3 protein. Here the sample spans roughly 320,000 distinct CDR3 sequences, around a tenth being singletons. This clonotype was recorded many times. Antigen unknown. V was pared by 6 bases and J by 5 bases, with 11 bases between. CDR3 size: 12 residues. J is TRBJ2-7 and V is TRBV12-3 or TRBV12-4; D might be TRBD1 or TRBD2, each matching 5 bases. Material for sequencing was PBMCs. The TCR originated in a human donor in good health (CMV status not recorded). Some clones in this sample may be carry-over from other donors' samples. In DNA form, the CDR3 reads TGTGCCAGCAGGACTACAGGTGACGAGCAGTACTTC. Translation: CASRTTGDEQYF.